This TCR beta chain came from a study of OX40 agonist ivuxolimab in advanced cancers. Across the study: In this trial design, patients received ivuxolimab intravenously at 0.01 to 10 mg/kg every 2 weeks.

With 3 bases removed from V and 1 base from J, the gap between germline ends came to 7 bases. The germline V gene encodes CDR1 SGDLS and CDR2 YYNGEE. This CDR3 is 13 amino acids long. The sampling schedule covered blood at baseline, cycle 4 day 1, and cycle 7 day 1. Repertoires were generated with immunoSEQ multiplex PCR, while TCRdb's copy carries only in-frame clones and drops some. The sample shows about 22,000 clones, roughly four fifths of them seen only once. This clonotype originated in an adult with an advanced solid tumor such as melanoma, head and neck, liver or kidney cancer. The sample consisted of CD4+ or CD8+ T cells sorted from blood, taken in a trial of the OX40 agonist ivuxolimab. The genes are TRBV9 and TRBJ1-1; D unclear. The DNA for the CDR3 is TGTGCCAGCAGCGAGACATCGAACACTGAAGCTTTCTTT. This encodes CASSETSNTEAFF.